This is a list of T cell receptor beta chains from one sample in a study of T-cell reconstitution after alpha-beta-depleted transplantation in children. TCRdb re-called the PCR reads with MiXCR, one entry per CDR3 protein. This table holds over 25,000 distinct CDR3 sequences, roughly 19% found once. The input for sequencing was PBMCs, mostly from graft donor cells, taken 60 days after TCRalphabeta/CD19-depleted stem cell transplant. These receptors came from a male patient aged 2-15 years who had a stem cell transplant for acute lymphoblastic leukemia, so the T cells may come from the graft donor. Both conserved end residues are part of each CDR3.

J,length,V,CDR3
TRBJ1-6,16,TRBV7-8,CASSLGEPGTGGTLHF
TRBJ2-3,13,TRBV20-1,CSARGTGTDTQYF
TRBJ1-5,15,TRBV6-1,CASSEAIGGYQPQHF
TRBJ1-2,17,TRBV20-1,CSAKGHLDSEGNWGYTF
TRBJ1-1,12,TRBV2,CADGGQNTEAFF
TRBJ2-5,15,TRBV12-3/TRBV12-4,CASSRTGGGWETQYF
TRBJ2-7,14,TRBV7-9,CASSLSAVSYEQYF
TRBJ2-7,15,TRBV9,CASSVGTGRSYEQYF
TRBJ2-6,22,TRBV19,CASSHPLADLAGGSSGANVLTF
TRBJ1-2,11,TRBV27,CASRSNYGYTF
TRBJ2-3,16,TRBV4-3,CASSQVGGGAGDTQYF
TRBJ1-3,13,TRBV28,CASSLSPWNTIYF
TRBJ1-1,12,TRBV30,CAGLGGVTEAFF
TRBJ2-3,13,TRBV18,CASSTSGTDTQYF
TRBJ2-1,15,TRBV18,CASSPLDRPHNEQFF
TRBJ1-1,12,TRBV6-2/TRBV6-3,CAAARGYTEAFF
TRBJ2-3,16,TRBV24-1,CATSDQTGGRTDTQYF
TRBJ2-1,15,TRBV11-3,CASRFGDTSYNEQFF
TRBJ2-7,13,TRBV20-1,CSAPSGGTYEQYF
TRBJ1-5,15,TRBV20-1,CSARELQNSNQPQHF
TRBJ2-3,17,TRBV20-1,CSARDLGLAGVPDTQYF
TRBJ2-3,12,TRBV20-1,CSARIRPDTQYF
TRBJ2-1,13,TRBV11-3,CASSQGLLNEQFF
TRBJ2-7,15,TRBV5-4,CASSSEPGTGYEQYF
TRBJ2-3,14,TRBV7-9,CASSFKQGSDTQYF
TRBJ2-1,11,TRBV11-2,CASSLIHPQFF